This T cell receptor beta chain was captured by sequencing in a study of blood T cells in healthy people across ages. Background on the study: About one barcoded beta molecule per two T cells came from capture by template switching.

In the case of this clonotype: No antigen is known for it.

CDR1 DFQATT and CDR2 SNEGSKA come from the germline V gene (reference sequence). The junction had 10 bases not matched to a gene; V was cut back by 6 bases and J by 7 bases. CDR3 size: 15 residues. Peripheral blood was drawn, approximately 9.7 milliliters per donor. The authors ran a second PCR of about 7 to 11 cycles using a sample-barcoded 5' primer and a J-beta primer mix. TCRdb re-called the 5' RACE reads through MiXCR, storing one row per CDR3 protein. The data hold some 1.7 million distinct CDR3 sequences, with about 28% observed a single time. Findings of the study overall: The CMV status of each donor remained undetermined, and this could have confounded shifts in expanded clonotypes. Naive CD4+ cells and diversity were both higher in long-lived donors than in aged donors.

Sequencing was carried out using blood. This TCR was sampled from a woman between 25 and 40 years old in good health. The chain combines TRBV20-1 with TRBJ2-5, with TRBD2 identical over 14 bases. The CDR3 DNA reads as TGCAGTGCATACCCGGGACTAGCGGGAGCGCGGACCCAGTACTTC. It translates to CSAYPGLAGARTQYF.